Listed here are 27 T cell receptor beta chains from one sample, sequenced in a study of blood T cell repertoires in COVID-19. Profiled with immunoSEQ multiplex PCR; TCRdb holds only in-frame clones, not every one. The sample comprises approximately 440,000 clones, 80% to 95% of which are singletons, and 0.6% rests with the top ten. Specimen: PBMCs or T cells enriched from blood (not recorded which). These receptors were collected from a man between 18 and 29 years old who had recovered from COVID-19.

This sequence joins TRBV7-9 and TRBJ2-3; the match to TRBD2 covers 7 bases. The CDR3 runs to 16 residues. Trimming removed 4 bases from V and 3 bases from J; junction bases left unmatched: 10. Germline V gives CDR1 SEHNR, CDR2 FQNEAQ (reference sequence). The CDR3 nucleotides read TGTGCCAGCAGCTCTGTGACTAGCCGCGATACAGATACGCAGTATTTT. Encoded protein: CASSSVTSRDTDTQYF.

Worth noting for this clone: The same CDR3 is also encoded by other DNA sequences in this sample. V is TRBV2 and J is TRBJ1-5, with 9 bases fitting TRBD1. Per germline, CDR1 SNHLY and CDR2 FYNNEI. V was clipped by 3 bases and J by 4 bases; unmatched bases: 4. The CDR3 totals 15 residues. CDR3 amino acids: CASSEETGGNQPQHF. CDR3 DNA: TGTGCCAGCAGTGAGGAGACAGGGGGAAATCAGCCCCAGCATTTT.

This rearrangement joins TRBV2 to TRBJ2-7; D unclear. V dropped 6 bases and J dropped 0 bases, with 18 bases sitting between them. Germline CDR1 is SNHLY and CDR2 is FYNNEI. This CDR3 spans 16 amino acids. The CDR3 reads CASSAPRAGASYEQYF. The CDR3 bases are TGTGCCAGCAGCGCGCCCCGCGCAGGTGCCTCCTACGAGCAGTACTTC.

With respect to this clone: Distinct nucleotide sequences in the sample also encode this CDR3. This sequence joins TRBV27 and TRBJ2-1; D not resolved. This CDR3 contains 13 residues. CDR1 and CDR2 from the germline V gene are MNHEY and SMNVEV (reference sequence). The V end was cut by 3 bases, the J end by 0 bases, with 3 bases between. The CDR3 DNA is TGTGCCAGCAGTTTGAGCTCCTACAATGAGCAGTTCTTC. Its protein product is CASSLSSYNEQFF.

The chain is built from TRBV2 and TRBJ1-4; perhaps TRBD1 as D (6 bases). V was pared by 6 bases and J by 7 bases, with 18 bases between. The CDR3 runs 15 residues. Germline-derived CDR1 and CDR2 are SNHLY and FYNNEI. The CDR3 coding sequence is TGTGCCAGCAGGCCCCAGGGGCAGGGCGCTGAAAAACTGTTTTTT. Translated: CASRPQGQGAEKLFF.

The rearrangement joins TRBV9 to TRBJ2-3, with unresolved D. Germline V gene lookup returns CDR1 SGDLS and CDR2 YYNGEE. Trimming took 2 bases from V and 2 from J, leaving 6 bases between them. The CDR3 has 13 amino acids. In DNA, the CDR3 is TGTGCCAGCAGCGTCCTATCCACAGATACGCAGTATTTT. Translated: CASSVLSTDTQYF.

The CDR3 DNA sequence: TGTGCCAGTAGTTTTCGACCCGGGACAGGGGGTGGCTCTGGGGCCAACGTCCTGACTTTC. Translated: CASSFRPGTGGGSGANVLTF. The chain uses TRBV19 and TRBJ2-6; 11 bases line up with TRBD1. This CDR3 is built from 20 residues. Per the germline V gene, CDR1 is LNHDA and CDR2 is SQIVND (reference sequence). V lost 5 bases, J lost 0 bases, and 12 bases stayed unmatched.

The V call is TRBV7-9, the J call TRBJ2-4, with D possibly matching TRBD1 (7 bases). Trimming stripped 2 bases from V and 5 bases from J, with 10 bases between. CDR1 is SEHNR and CDR2 is FQNEAQ in the germline V gene (reference sequence). The CDR3 totals 14 residues. CDR3 in DNA: TGTGCCAGCAGCTTACAGGGGGGCCAAAACATTCAGTACTTC. Its translation is CASSLQGGQNIQYF.

The rearrangement uses TRBV27 and TRBJ1-2; 10 bases match TRBD1. This CDR3 region has 16 residues. The germline CDR1 and CDR2 sequences are MNHEY and SMNVEV (reference sequence). V lost 6 bases, J lost 3 bases, and 10 bases stayed unmatched. CDR3 amino acids: CASRPLGDRGHYGYTF. The CDR3 nucleotides are TGTGCCAGCAGGCCCCTCGGGGACAGGGGACACTATGGCTACACCTTC.

This chain links TRBV28 with TRBJ2-7; no firm D call. V was shortened by 3 bases and J by 1 base, with 7 bases between the two germline ends. Germline values: CDR1 MDHEN, CDR2 SYDVKM. This CDR3 comprises 13 residues. The CDR3 DNA is TGTGCCAGCAGTTTTCTTGCGTCCTACGAGCAGTACTTC. As protein: CASSFLASYEQYF.

In DNA form, the CDR3 reads TGTGCCTGGAGTAGCGGGCACTACGAGCAGTACTTC. Its protein is CAWSSGHYEQYF. The chain joins TRBV30 to TRBJ2-7; a possible D gene is TRBD2 (6 bases). Germline CDR1 reads GTSNPN; CDR2 reads SVGIG (reference sequence). The CDR3 is made up of 12 amino acids. Trimming took 2 bases from V and 3 from J, leaving 8 bases between them. Full variable domain (remainder filled in from reference TRBV30 and TRBJ2-7): SQTIHQWPATLVQPVGSPLSLECTVEGTSNPNLYWYRQAAGRGLQLLFYSVGIGQISSEVPQNLSASRPQDRQFILSSKKLLLSDSGFYLCAWSSGHYEQYFGPGTRLTVT.

The chain carries TRBV2 and TRBJ2-2; perhaps TRBD2 as D (6 bases). The CDR3 sequence is 14 residues long. Germline V gene data show CDR1 as SNHLY and CDR2 as FYNNEI. Trimming left V 4 bases short and J 4 bases short, with 10 bases between. This CDR3 is CASSGDWATGELFF. The CDR3 bases are TGTGCCAGCAGTGGGGACTGGGCCACCGGGGAGCTGTTTTTT. The whole variable domain, remainder taken from reference TRBV2 and TRBJ2-2, is EPEVTQTPSHQVTQMGQEVILRCVPISNHLYFYWYRQILGQKVEFLVSFYNNEISEKSEIFDDQFSVERPDGSNFTLKIRSTKLEDSAMYFCASSGDWATGELFFGEGSRLTVL.

This chain uses TRBV7-2 with TRBJ2-5, with a weak D call TRBD1 (6 bases). Trimming removed 4 bases from V and 5 bases from J, with 14 bases in between. The CDR3 covers 14 residues. Germline V gene sequence: CDR1 SGHTA, CDR2 FQGNSA. Here the CDR3 DNA reads TGTGCCAGCAGCTCGGGACATCTGGGGGAGACCCAGTACTTC. It translates to CASSSGHLGETQYF.

The chain links TRBV5-1 to TRBJ2-1; 13 nucleotides line up with TRBD2. Trimming at V came to 0 bases and at J to 8 bases, leaving 11 bases not matched to a gene. The CDR3 totals 18 residues. Germline lookup yields CDR1 SGHRS and CDR2 YFSETQ. In nucleotides, the CDR3 is TGCGCCAGCAGCTTGGCTCCCCGCGGACTAGCGGGAGAGGATGAGCAGTTCTTC. Encoded protein: CASSLAPRGLAGEDEQFF. The full variable domain, in which reference TRBV5-1 and TRBJ2-1 provide the parts outside the CDR3, is KAGVTQTPRYLIKTRGQQVTLSCSPISGHRSVSWYQQTPGQGLQFLFEYFSETQRNKGNFPGRFSGRQFSNSRSEMNVSTLELGDSALYLCASSLAPRGLAGEDEQFFGPGTRLTVL.

The gene calls are TRBV30 and TRBJ2-7; maybe TRBD1 (5 bases). The CDR3 spans 13 residues. Germline V lookup: CDR1 GTSNPN, CDR2 SVGIG (reference sequence). The V end lost 5 bases, the J end lost 3 bases, and 14 bases lay between the germline ends. CDR3 DNA: TGTGCCTGGGGGGCTGGAGCCGACTACGAGCAGTACTTC. Translating gives CAWGAGADYEQYF.

This clone was observed a single time. This chain links TRBV19 with TRBJ2-1; TRBD2 matches at 11 bases. The junction had 14 bases not matched to a gene; V was cut back by 5 bases and J by 8 bases. The CDR3 length is 17 residues. The V gene's germline CDR1 is LNHDA and CDR2 SQIVND (reference sequence). The CDR3 bases are TGTGCCAGTAGTCCAAACCGTCTAGCGGGAGGTGGCTATGAGCAGTTCTTC. Its protein is CASSPNRLAGGGYEQFF.

The rearrangement uses TRBV20-1 and TRBJ1-1; possibly TRBD1 for D (6 bases). The CDR3 has 13 amino acids. V lost 3 bases to trimming and J lost 4 bases, with 12 bases between them. The germline gives CDR1 DFQATT, CDR2 SNEGSKA (reference sequence). CDR3 residues: CSASAGVVTEAFF. CDR3 DNA sequence: TGCAGTGCTAGTGCAGGGGTTGTCACTGAAGCTTTCTTT.

The chain has TRBV28 and TRBJ1-5; tentative D call: TRBD1 (5 bases). The germline CDR1 and CDR2 sequences are MDHEN and SYDVKM. CDR3 length: 12 residues. The ends were cut back, 7 bases at V and 4 bases at J, with 8 bases in the middle. The CDR3 region is CASMPGNQPQHF. The CDR3 nucleotides are TGTGCCAGCATGCCAGGGAATCAGCCCCAGCATTTT.

This clone showed up just a few times. The chain uses TRBV18 and TRBJ1-3, with no clear D. The CDR3 is 14 amino acids. Germline V lookup: CDR1 KGHSH, CDR2 LQKENI. V lost 3 bases to trimming and J lost 0 bases, with 6 bases between them. The CDR3 reads CASSPGSSGNTIYF. The CDR3 DNA follows: TGTGCCAGCTCACCGGGGAGCTCTGGAAACACCATATATTTT. Full variable domain (missing parts from reference TRBV18 and TRBJ1-3): NAGVMQNPRHLVRRRGQEARLRCSPMKGHSHVYWYRQLPEEGLKFMVYLQKENIIDESGMPKERFSAEFPKEGPSILRIQQVVRGDSAAYFCASSPGSSGNTIYFGEGSWLTVV.

J is TRBJ2-1 and V is TRBV5-6; 14 nucleotides align to TRBD2. The V and J ends lost 1 base and 8 bases, in that order; junction bases with no gene match: 5. The germline V gene has CDR1 SGHDT and CDR2 YYEEEE. This CDR3 region has 16 residues. CDR3 nucleotides: TGTGCCAGCAGCTTGCCAGGGACTAGCGGGAGATATGAGCAGTTCTTC. Protein: CASSLPGTSGRYEQFF. Based on the CDR3 plus reference TRBV5-6 and TRBJ2-1, the full variable domain is DAGVTQSPTHLIKTRGQQVTLRCSPKSGHDTVSWYQQALGQGPQFIFQYYEEEERQRGNFPDRFSGHQFPNYSSELNVNALLLGDSALYLCASSLPGTSGRYEQFFGPGTRLTVL.

This chain links TRBV4-1 with TRBJ2-5, with 7 positions matching TRBD1. CDR3 length equals 13 residues. V was pared by 4 bases and J by 3 bases, with 2 bases of the junction left unmatched. Germline CDR1 reads MGHRA; CDR2 reads YSYEKL. CDR3 nucleotides: TGCGCCAGCAGCCGGACAGGCGAAGAGACCCAGTACTTC. Translated, it gives CASSRTGEETQYF.

The DNA of the CDR3 is TGTGCCAGCTCCTATATGGATAATTCACCCCTCCACTTT. Its protein is CASSYMDNSPLHF. V usage is TRBV11-3 and J usage is TRBJ1-6; D uncertain. Between the trimmed V and J ends, which lost 8 bases and 5 bases, there was a span of 10 bases. The CDR3 is made up of 13 amino acids. Germline values: CDR1 SGHNT, CDR2 YENEEA.

The CDR3 DNA is TGCAGCGTTGAGTCGAGATACACTGAAGCTTTCTTT. As protein: CSVESRYTEAFF. This sequence joins TRBV29-1 and TRBJ1-1; D not certain. The CDR3 contains 12 residues. Per the germline V gene, CDR1 is SQVTM and CDR2 is ANQGSEA. Trimming stripped 3 bases from V and 3 bases from J, with 8 bases between.

V is TRBV5-6 and J is TRBJ2-3, with 9 bases aligning to TRBD1. Germline V lookup: CDR1 SGHDT, CDR2 YYEEEE. Unmatched junction bases numbered 7, after V lost 1 base and J lost 4 bases. The CDR3 length is 16 residues. CDR3 sequence reads: CASSLSTGQGADTQYF. Here the CDR3 DNA reads TGTGCCAGCAGCTTGTCGACGGGACAGGGCGCAGATACGCAGTATTTT.

This clone came up many times. The V call is TRBV5-5, the J call TRBJ1-1; D gene uncertain. The CDR3 is 14 amino acids. The V and J ends lost 4 bases and 3 bases respectively, with 13 bases between them. The germline CDR1 and CDR2 sequences are SGHKS and YYEKEE (reference sequence). The CDR3 loop reads CASSDPPQYTEAFF. As DNA, the CDR3 is TGTGCCAGCAGCGATCCTCCACAATACACTGAAGCTTTCTTT.

The CDR3 DNA follows: TGTGCCAGCAGGGACAGGGAGGTCGGTGAAGCTTTCTTT. This codes for CASRDREVGEAFF. V is TRBV2 and J is TRBJ1-1; 8 nucleotides line up with TRBD1. The length of the CDR3 is 13 residues. Germline lookup yields CDR1 SNHLY and CDR2 FYNNEI. V dropped 6 bases and J dropped 7; count of bases not matched to a gene: 7.

This rearrangement joins TRBV10-3 to TRBJ1-1; D perhaps matches TRBD1 (6 bases). From germline, CDR1 is ENHRY and CDR2 SYGVKD. The ends were cut back, 3 bases at V and 8 bases at J, with 13 bases in the middle. CDR3 length: 13 amino acids. The CDR3, as DNA: TGTGCCATCAGTGACCGGCAGGGGTACGAAGCTTTCTTT. Amino acids: CAISDRQGYEAFF.